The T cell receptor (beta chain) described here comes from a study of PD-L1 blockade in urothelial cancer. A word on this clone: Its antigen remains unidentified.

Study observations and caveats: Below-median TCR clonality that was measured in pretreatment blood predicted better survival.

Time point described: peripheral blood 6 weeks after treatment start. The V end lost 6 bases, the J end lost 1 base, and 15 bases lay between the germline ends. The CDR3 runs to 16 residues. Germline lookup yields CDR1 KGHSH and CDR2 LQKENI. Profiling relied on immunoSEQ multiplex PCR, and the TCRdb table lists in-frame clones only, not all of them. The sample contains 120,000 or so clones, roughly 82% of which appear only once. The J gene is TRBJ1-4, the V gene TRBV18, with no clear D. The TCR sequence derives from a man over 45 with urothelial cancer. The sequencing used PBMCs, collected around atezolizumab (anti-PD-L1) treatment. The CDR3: CASSLNTLVTNEKLFF. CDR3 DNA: TGTGCCAGCTCCCTTAACACCCTGGTAACTAATGAAAAACTGTTTTTT. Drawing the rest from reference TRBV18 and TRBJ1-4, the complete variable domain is NAGVMQNPRHLVRRRGQEARLRCSPMKGHSHVYWYRQLPEEGLKFMVYLQKENIIDESGMPKERFSAEFPKEGPSILRIQQVVRGDSAAYFCASSLNTLVTNEKLFFGSGTQLSVL.